This is a list of T cell receptor beta chains from one sample in a study of early T cells in non-severe SARS-CoV-2 infection. Using its own MiXCR run on the 5' RACE reads, TCRdb lists one record per CDR3 protein. The sample shows tens of thousands of distinct CDR3 sequences, 9% to 15% of them seen only once. Sample: whole blood. The receptors stem from an adult who was a healthcare worker with PCR-confirmed SARS-CoV-2 infection or an uninfected control (not recorded which). Each CDR3 is given with its conserved first and last residue. A D gene is named only where the DNA matches it firmly. Clone size, where shown, is once, few, many, or a class for clones that have expanded.

size: few; V: TRBV28; J: TRBJ1-1; D: -; DNA: TGTGCCAGCGGACCTCGGAACACTGAAGCTTTCTTT; CDR3: CASGPRNTEAFF
size: few; V: TRBV14; J: TRBJ2-7; D: -; DNA: TGTGCCAGCAGCCAAGAATCGAGATGGTACGAGCAGTACTTC; CDR3: CASSQESRWYEQYF
size: many; V: TRBV28; J: TRBJ1-2; D: -; DNA: TGTGCCAGCAGTATCCCCCGGGGGGACGGCTACACCTTC; CDR3: CASSIPRGDGYTF
size: few; V: TRBV28; J: TRBJ2-5; D: TRBD1; DNA: TGTGCCAGCAGTTTATTCGGGACAGGGGGCACCCAGTACTTC; CDR3: CASSLFGTGGTQYF
size: few; V: TRBV20-1; J: TRBJ2-1; D: -; DNA: TGCAGTGCTGGACTACATAATTTCTCCTACAATGAGCAGTTCTTC; CDR3: CSAGLHNFSYNEQFF
size: many; V: TRBV7-9; J: TRBJ2-5; D: -; DNA: TGTGCCAGCTGCGTCGGGGCCCAAGAGACCCAGTACTTC; CDR3: CASCVGAQETQYF
size: few; V: TRBV29-1; J: TRBJ2-3; D: -; DNA: TGCAGCGTTGAAGCTAGAAGCACAGATACGCAGTATTTT; CDR3: CSVEARSTDTQYF
size: many; V: TRBV28; J: TRBJ2-1; D: -; DNA: TGTGCCAGCAGTCCTGGGGGGGGGCCACTCCTGAACAATGAGCAGTTCTTC; CDR3: CASSPGGGPLLNNEQFF
size: many; V: TRBV28; J: TRBJ2-7; D: -; DNA: TGTGCCAGCAGTCGGTTCTACGAGCAGTACTTC; CDR3: CASSRFYEQYF
size: few; V: TRBV7-6; J: TRBJ1-1; D: -; DNA: TGTGCCAGCAGCCCCGGGTTGGGGGACACTGAAGCTTTCTTT; CDR3: CASSPGLGDTEAFF
size: many; V: TRBV27; J: TRBJ2-1; D: -; DNA: TGTGCCAGCAGTGGCGGTGTAAGTTCCTTCTTTGATGAGCAGTTCTTC; CDR3: CASSGGVSSFFDEQFF
size: -; V: TRBV12-3/TRBV12-4; J: TRBJ2-7; D: TRBD2; DNA: TGTGCCACCTCGGCGGGGGGCGATGTCCACGAGCAGTACTTC; CDR3: CATSAGGDVHEQYF
size: many; V: TRBV5-1; J: TRBJ2-1; D: -; DNA: TGCGCCAGCAGCCCTACAGGGTACAATGAGCAGTTCTTC; CDR3: CASSPTGYNEQFF
size: many; V: TRBV18; J: TRBJ2-1; D: -; DNA: TGTGCCAGCTCACCACCGTCTAGCCAAGGATCCAATGAGCAGTTCTTC; CDR3: CASSPPSSQGSNEQFF
size: many; V: TRBV27; J: TRBJ2-1; D: TRBD2; DNA: TGTGCCAGCAGTTTAACTAGCGGATACAATGAGCAGTTCTTC; CDR3: CASSLTSGYNEQFF
size: few; V: TRBV2; J: TRBJ1-2; D: -; DNA: TGTGCCAGCATTCTCACGGGCAGATCAGGATATGGCTACACCTTC; CDR3: CASILTGRSGYGYTF
size: -; V: TRBV5-6; J: TRBJ2-7; D: -; DNA: TGTGCCAGCAGCCCCGGCCCCGCAGGGTCGTACGAGCAGTACTTC; CDR3: CASSPGPAGSYEQYF
size: few; V: TRBV20-1; J: TRBJ1-4; D: -; DNA: TGCAGTGCTAGAGATCAGGGGAGCTATGGTGAAAAACTGTTTTTT; CDR3: CSARDQGSYGEKLFF
size: -; V: TRBV7-3; J: TRBJ1-5; D: -; DNA: TGTGCCAGCAGCACGAAAAAGACAGAAGGGTTTAATCAGCCCCAGCATTTT; CDR3: CASSTKKTEGFNQPQHF
size: -; V: TRBV28; J: TRBJ1-2; D: -; DNA: TGTGCCAGCAATGGGCTGAACTATGGCTACACCTTC; CDR3: CASNGLNYGYTF
size: -; V: TRBV24-1; J: TRBJ2-2; D: TRBD1; DNA: TGTGCCACCAGTGGACAGGGGGAGACCGGGGAGCCGTTTTTT; CDR3: CATSGQGETGEPFF
size: -; V: TRBV7-3; J: TRBJ1-2; D: TRBD1; DNA: TGTGCCAGCGGCAAAGGACAGGGGGTCTATGGCTACACCTTC; CDR3: CASGKGQGVYGYTF
size: -; V: TRBV29-1; J: TRBJ1-4; D: -; DNA: TGCAGCGTGAGGGACGCCCCAACTAATGAAAAACTGTTTTTT; CDR3: CSVRDAPTNEKLFF
size: many; V: TRBV7-3; J: TRBJ2-6; D: -; DNA: TGTGCCAGCAGCTGGGATGGGGCTGGGGCCAACGTCCTGACTTTC; CDR3: CASSWDGAGANVLTF
size: many; V: TRBV5-1; J: TRBJ1-2; D: TRBD1; DNA: TGCGCCAGCAGCCTTCAGGGGGCGGGTGCCTATGGCTACACCTTC; CDR3: CASSLQGAGAYGYTF
size: many; V: TRBV4-1; J: TRBJ2-6; D: -; DNA: TGCGCCAGCAGCCAAGGGGTCTCTGGGGCCAACGTCCTGACTTTC; CDR3: CASSQGVSGANVLTF
size: many; V: TRBV9; J: TRBJ2-3; D: -; DNA: TGTGCCAGCAGCTCGGACCACACAGATACGCAGTATTTT; CDR3: CASSSDHTDTQYF
size: many; V: TRBV11-2; J: TRBJ2-3; D: TRBD2; DNA: TGTGCCAGCAGACCGAGTAGACTAGCTAGAGATACGCAGTATTTT; CDR3: CASRPSRLARDTQYF
size: few; V: TRBV27; J: TRBJ2-2; D: -; DNA: TGTGCCAGCAGTTTATTGGGAGGCTTGAACACCGGGGAGCTGTTTTTT; CDR3: CASSLLGGLNTGELFF
size: -; V: TRBV28; J: TRBJ2-3; D: -; DNA: TGTGCCAGCAGCTTGCTCCCCACGTGGGAGGTCACAGATACGCAGTATTTT; CDR3: CASSLLPTWEVTDTQYF
size: many; V: TRBV7-3; J: TRBJ1-2; D: -; DNA: TGTGCCAGCAGCTTAACGTCCGGGTCAGGCTACACCTTC; CDR3: CASSLTSGSGYTF
size: many; V: TRBV12-3/TRBV12-4; J: TRBJ2-3; D: TRBD1; DNA: TGTGCCAGCAGAGTGGGACAGGGTGGGGGCACAGATACGCAGTATTTT; CDR3: CASRVGQGGGTDTQYF
size: few; V: TRBV30; J: TRBJ2-7; D: -; DNA: TGTGCCTGGAGTGTTACTACAAAGGTTAACGAGCAGTACTTC; CDR3: CAWSVTTKVNEQYF
size: -; V: TRBV29-1; J: TRBJ1-2; D: TRBD1; DNA: TGCAGCGTTGGAGACAAGAAGACAGGGGACTATGGCTACACCTTC; CDR3: CSVGDKKTGDYGYTF
size: many; V: TRBV10-3; J: TRBJ2-5; D: -; DNA: TGTGCCATCAGTGAGTCGGGGCCAGAGACCCAGTACTTC; CDR3: CAISESGPETQYF
size: many; V: TRBV27; J: TRBJ1-1; D: TRBD1; DNA: TGTGCCAGCAGTCCAGGGGGCGTTAGGAGGACTGAAGCTTTCTTT; CDR3: CASSPGGVRRTEAFF
size: many; V: TRBV30; J: TRBJ1-1; D: TRBD1; DNA: TGTGCCTGGCGGACAGGGTGGAGAGCTTTCTTT; CDR3: CAWRTGWRAFF
size: few; V: TRBV7-9; J: TRBJ1-6; D: -; DNA: TGTGCCAGCAGCTTAGGGCAGCCGAGCTCCTATAATTCACCCCTCCACTTT; CDR3: CASSLGQPSSYNSPLHF
size: many; V: TRBV12-5; J: TRBJ2-7; D: TRBD2; DNA: TGTGCTAGTGTTTTACTAGCGGATCCCTACGAGCAGTACTTC; CDR3: CASVLLADPYEQYF
size: many; V: TRBV5-1; J: TRBJ2-3; D: TRBD2; DNA: TGCGCCAGCAGCCCGACTAGCGCCCATGGGGATACGCAGTATTTT; CDR3: CASSPTSAHGDTQYF
size: few; V: TRBV15; J: TRBJ2-5; D: -; DNA: TGTGCCACCAGCAGAGGGGGGGAAGAGACCCAGTACTTC; CDR3: CATSRGGEETQYF